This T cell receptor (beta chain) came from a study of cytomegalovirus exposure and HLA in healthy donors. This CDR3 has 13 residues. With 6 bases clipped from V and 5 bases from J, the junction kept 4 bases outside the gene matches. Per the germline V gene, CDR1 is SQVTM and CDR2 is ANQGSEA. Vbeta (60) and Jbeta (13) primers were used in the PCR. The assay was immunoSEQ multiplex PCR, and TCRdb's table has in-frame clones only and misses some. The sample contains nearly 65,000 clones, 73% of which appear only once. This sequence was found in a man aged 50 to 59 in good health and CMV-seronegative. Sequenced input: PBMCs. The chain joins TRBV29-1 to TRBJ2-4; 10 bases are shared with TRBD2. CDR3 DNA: TGCAGCGTGGGGACTAGCGTTCAAAACATTCAGTACTTC. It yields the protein CSVGTSVQNIQYF.